The 13 T cell receptor beta chains below all came from one sample that was sequenced in a study of cytomegalovirus exposure and HLA in healthy donors. The PCR made use of 60 Vbeta and 13 Jbeta primers. Sequenced by immunoSEQ multiplex PCR; TCRdb stores in-frame clones only, minus some. The sample contains 250,000 to 350,000 clones, around two thirds of which appear only once. The sample comprised PBMCs. The receptors were sampled from a female donor in good health and CMV-seronegative.

This chain connects TRBV4-1 to TRBJ2-1; TRBD2 matches at 10 bases. This CDR3 region has 16 residues. After removal of 0 bases from V and 12 bases from J, the junction contained 11 bases not matched to a gene. Germline loops: CDR1 MGHRA, CDR2 YSYEKL. The CDR3: CASSQEASGRPKGQFF. Written as DNA, the CDR3 is TGCGCCAGCAGCCAAGAAGCTAGCGGGAGACCCAAGGGGCAGTTCTTC.

This clone was observed a few times. The genes are TRBV19 and TRBJ2-7, with 9 positions matching TRBD1. V shed 6 bases, J shed 4 bases, and the junction held 10 bases outside the gene matches. The CDR3 is 15 residues long. Germline V CDR1 and CDR2: LNHDA, SQIVND (reference sequence). Here the CDR3 reads CASRATGGPKYEQYF. In nucleotides, the CDR3 is TGTGCCAGTAGAGCCACAGGGGGCCCCAAATACGAGCAGTACTTC.

This clone has more than one count but fewer than ten. This chain joins TRBV28 and TRBJ2-7; 12 bases agree with TRBD2. Germline V gives CDR1 MDHEN, CDR2 SYDVKM. V was clipped by 5 bases and J by 1 base; unmatched bases: 9. The CDR3 spans 17 residues. The CDR3 DNA reads TGTGCCAGCAGTGCTGGACTAGCGGGGAGGAAATCCTACGAGCAGTACTTC. This gives the protein CASSAGLAGRKSYEQYF.

The chain carries TRBV9 and TRBJ2-4; tentatively, D is TRBD1 (5 bases). Trimming shortened V by 0 bases and J by 6 bases, and 13 bases separated the two germline ends. This CDR3 spans 15 amino acids. Germline values: CDR1 SGDLS, CDR2 YYNGEE. CDR3: CASSVGRQGRNIQYF. The CDR3 bases are TGTGCCAGCAGCGTAGGGCGCCAGGGAAGAAACATTCAGTACTTC.

This rearrangement joins TRBV5-1 to TRBJ2-7; 10 nucleotides agree with TRBD2. Germline-derived CDR1 and CDR2 are SGHRS and YFSETQ. This CDR3 has 16 amino acids. V gave up 4 bases and J gave up 6 bases; unmatched junction bases: 13. DNA for the CDR3: TGCGCCAGCAGCCCGTTCCTAGCGGGAGTGGGGTCCGAGCAGTACTTC. It codes for CASSPFLAGVGSEQYF.

This clone was counted a single time. The chain links TRBV27 to TRBJ2-7; 7 nucleotides match TRBD1. The germline gives CDR1 MNHEY, CDR2 SMNVEV (reference sequence). The CDR3 totals 13 residues. The J segment lost 4 bases and the V segment lost 4 bases, leaving 4 bases of the junction unmatched. CDR3 sequence (DNA): TGTGCCAGCAGTTACAGGGGTGATTACGAGCAGTACTTC. It yields the protein CASSYRGDYEQYF.

This clone was recorded a few times. The chain links TRBV2 to TRBJ2-4; TRBD2 matches 7 bases. The V segment lost 6 bases and the J segment 8 bases; nucleotides outside the gene matches: 7. The germline V gene encodes CDR1 SNHLY and CDR2 FYNNEI. CDR3 length: 13 amino acids. This chain's CDR3 is CASSYWGGDIQYF. Here the CDR3 DNA reads TGTGCCAGCAGCTACTGGGGGGGGGACATTCAGTACTTC.

This chain links TRBV5-1 with TRBJ2-5, with 13 positions matching TRBD2. The CDR3 runs to 16 residues. The junction had 4 bases not matched to a gene; V was cut back by 1 base and J by 4 bases. Germline loops: CDR1 SGHRS, CDR2 YFSETQ. CDR3 sequence: CASSLTSGRAGETQYF. The CDR3 nucleotides read TGCGCCAGCAGCTTGACTAGCGGGAGGGCCGGAGAGACCCAGTACTTC.

The chain employs TRBV13 and TRBJ1-5; 8 nucleotides agree with TRBD1. The CDR3 has 14 residues. Germline V lookup: CDR1 PRHDT, CDR2 FYEKMQ (reference sequence). V dropped 0 bases and J dropped 6; count of bases not matched to a gene: 1. CDR3 protein: CASSLGTGVQPQHF. CDR3 nucleotides: TGTGCCAGCAGCTTAGGGACAGGGGTTCAGCCCCAGCATTTT.

This clone has more than one count but fewer than ten. The V and J genes are TRBV4-1 and TRBJ2-1, with D perhaps matching TRBD2 (6 bases). The germline V gene has CDR1 MGHRA and CDR2 YSYEKL. The CDR3 covers 14 residues. The V and J ends lost 5 bases and 8 bases respectively, with 16 bases between them. CDR3 amino acids: CASSGAGMPYEQFF. Written as DNA, the CDR3 is TGCGCCAGCAGCGGGGCGGGAATGCCGTATGAGCAGTTCTTC.

The CDR3 loop is CAWSVAHSLETQYF. In nucleotides, the CDR3 is TGTGCCTGGAGTGTTGCGCACAGTCTAGAGACCCAGTACTTC. J is TRBJ2-5 and V is TRBV30; D not certain. CDR1 is GTSNPN and CDR2 is SVGIG in the germline V gene (reference sequence). The V end was cut by 0 bases, the J end by 4 bases, with 12 bases between. This CDR3 spans 14 amino acids.

In this sample, this clone turned up a few times. This chain joins TRBV7-2 and TRBJ2-1; D is perhaps TRBD2 (5 bases). Trimming took off 7 bases at V and 11 bases at J, with 12 bases between the two ends. The CDR3 extends over 11 amino acids. CDR1 is SGHTA and CDR2 is FQGNSA in the germline V gene. CDR3 residues: CASTSGGKQFF. DNA of the CDR3: TGTGCCAGCACCTCAGGAGGAAAGCAGTTCTTC.

The chain joins TRBV9 to TRBJ2-3; 10 nucleotides match TRBD2. CDR3 length: 16 residues. V shed 3 bases and J 4 bases; nucleotides not matched to a gene: 8. CDR1 is SGDLS and CDR2 is YYNGEE in the germline V gene. This chain's CDR3 is CASSAKLAGTADTQYF. The CDR3 DNA follows: TGTGCCAGCAGCGCCAAACTAGCGGGGACGGCAGATACGCAGTATTTT.